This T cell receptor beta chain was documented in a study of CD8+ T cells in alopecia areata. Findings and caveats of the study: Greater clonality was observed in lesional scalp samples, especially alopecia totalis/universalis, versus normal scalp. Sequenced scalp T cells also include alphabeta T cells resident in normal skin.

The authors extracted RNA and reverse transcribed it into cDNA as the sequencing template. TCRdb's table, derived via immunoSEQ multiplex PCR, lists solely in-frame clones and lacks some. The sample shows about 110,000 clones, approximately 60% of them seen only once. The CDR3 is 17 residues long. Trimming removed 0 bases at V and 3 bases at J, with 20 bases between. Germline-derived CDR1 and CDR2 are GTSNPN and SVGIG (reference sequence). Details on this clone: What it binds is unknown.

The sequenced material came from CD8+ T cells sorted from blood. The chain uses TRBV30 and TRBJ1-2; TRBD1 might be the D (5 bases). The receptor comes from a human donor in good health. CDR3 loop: CAWSVPGGYLGDYGYTF. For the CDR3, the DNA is TGTGCCTGGAGTGTACCGGGGGGTTACCTTGGGGACTATGGCTACACCTTC.